What follows are 23 T cell receptor beta chains derived from one specimen sequenced in a study of control samples from healthy donors and cancer patients (TCRdb year 2020). Library construction relied on the immunoSEQ multiplex PCR assay. TCRdb holds this immuneACCESS table with in-frame rearrangements only. Some clones are missing; in checked studies, unresolved V genes explain under half, and the rest has no known cause. Across this sample there are 100,000 to 150,000 clones, with about 93% seen only once. The top ten constitute about 2.3% of the sample. The sequenced sample consisted of blood. These receptor sequences come from a man aged 35 to 55 in good health.

The chain recombines TRBV6-6 with TRBJ2-7; 8 nucleotides match TRBD1. This CDR3 has 15 residues. V gave up 6 bases and J gave up 1 base; unmatched junction bases: 8. The germline V gene has CDR1 MNHNY and CDR2 SVGAGI (reference sequence). CDR3: CASSHRQGLSYEQYF. The CDR3 DNA follows: TGTGCCAGCAGCCACAGACAGGGGTTGTCCTACGAGCAGTACTTC.

The chain links TRBV5-1 to TRBJ2-3; 10 nucleotides agree with TRBD2. The CDR3 runs 16 residues. Germline V CDR1 and CDR2: SGHRS, YFSETQ. Trimming cost V 3 bases and J 0 bases; bases outside gene matches: 4. In DNA, the CDR3 is TGCGCCAGCAGCTCAGGACTAGCGGACAGCACAGATACGCAGTATTTT. This encodes CASSSGLADSTDTQYF.

This clone has a single count. The rearrangement joins TRBV6-6 to TRBJ2-3, with 9 nucleotides matching TRBD1. Unmatched junction bases numbered 3, after V lost 2 bases and J lost 3 bases. The CDR3 extends over 15 amino acids. The germline gives CDR1 MNHNY, CDR2 SVGAGI (reference sequence). The CDR3 DNA follows: TGTGCCAGCAGTTACCCCGGACAGGGGACAGATACGCAGTATTTT. This gives the protein CASSYPGQGTDTQYF.

V and J are TRBV9 and TRBJ2-5, with D uncertain. Trimming cost V 1 base and J 2 bases, with 18 bases left between them. This CDR3 region has 17 residues. Germline CDR1 is SGDLS and CDR2 is YYNGEE. The chain's CDR3 is CASSVLPAPLGQETQYF. The CDR3 bases are TGTGCCAGCAGCGTACTTCCGGCGCCCTTAGGGCAAGAGACCCAGTACTTC.

The chain couples TRBV18 to TRBJ2-4; TRBD2 might be the D (5 bases). CDR1 is KGHSH, CDR2 LQKENI, per germline. The ends were cut back, 0 bases at V and 9 bases at J, with 12 bases in the middle. The CDR3 consists of 14 residues. The CDR3 here is CASSPPSPGVIQYF. CDR3 DNA sequence: TGTGCCAGCTCACCACCGAGTCCCGGGGTCATTCAGTACTTC. Filled out from reference TRBV18 and TRBJ2-4, the complete variable domain reads NAGVMQNPRHLVRRRGQEARLRCSPMKGHSHVYWYRQLPEEGLKFMVYLQKENIIDESGMPKERFSAEFPKEGPSILRIQQVVRGDSAAYFCASSPPSPGVIQYFGAGTRLSVL.

This sequence joins TRBV9 and TRBJ1-4, with 8 nucleotides matching TRBD1. The V gene's germline CDR1 is SGDLS and CDR2 YYNGEE. With V trimmed by 0 bases and J by 4 bases, 2 bases remained unmatched. The CDR3 extends over 15 amino acids. The CDR3 here is CASSVGQGSNEKLFF. The CDR3 nucleotides are TGTGCCAGCAGCGTAGGACAGGGGAGTAATGAAAAACTGTTTTTT.

On this clone itself: The same CDR3 can be traced to other DNA sequences in this sample. The chain recombines TRBV5-4 with TRBJ2-2; 9 nucleotides match TRBD2. Germline values: CDR1 SGHNT, CDR2 YYREEE (reference sequence). There are 16 residues in the CDR3. J gave up 5 bases and V 3 bases, and 8 bases lay outside the gene matches. The CDR3 loop reads CASSSHSGGLTGELFF. CDR3 bases: TGTGCCAGCAGCTCCCATAGCGGGGGACTTACCGGGGAGCTGTTTTTT.

The rearrangement joins TRBV7-9 to TRBJ1-1; 8 bases match TRBD1. Trimming took 1 base from V and 0 from J; bases not matched to a gene: 10. In germline, CDR1 is SEHNR, CDR2 FQNEAQ (reference sequence). There are 18 residues in the CDR3. In DNA, the CDR3 is TGTGCCAGCAGCTTAGGGGAGGGGACAGGTCGCATGAACACTGAAGCTTTCTTT. It encodes CASSLGEGTGRMNTEAFF.

V is TRBV4-1 and J is TRBJ2-5; D not certain. The CDR3 runs to 12 residues. The V gene lost 0 bases and the J gene lost 6 bases, with 5 bases spanning the gap. The germline V gene encodes CDR1 MGHRA and CDR2 YSYEKL. In DNA form, the CDR3 reads TGCGCCAGCAGCCAAGATAGAAAGACCCAGTACTTC. Translating it yields CASSQDRKTQYF.

The genes are TRBV7-3 and TRBJ2-5; D remains ambiguous. In germline, CDR1 is SGHTA, CDR2 FQGTGA. Trimming left V 4 bases short and J 5 bases short, with 11 bases between. The CDR3 extends over 13 amino acids. The CDR3 coding sequence is TGTGCCAGCAGCTCTACGACTGGGGAGACCCAGTACTTC. This codes for CASSSTTGETQYF.

The V and J genes are TRBV6-1 and TRBJ2-7; 8 bases line up with TRBD1. The J segment lost 5 bases and the V segment lost 3 bases, leaving 12 bases of the junction unmatched. Germline values: CDR1 MNHNS, CDR2 SASEGT. The CDR3 is 16 residues long. The CDR3 protein is CASSDPPGDRTDEQYF. The CDR3 DNA is TGTGCCAGCAGTGATCCCCCCGGGGACAGGACGGACGAGCAGTACTTC.

This clone was counted a few times. The chain uses TRBV4-2 and TRBJ2-7; D could derive from TRBD1 or TRBD2 (6 bases each). Per the germline V gene, CDR1 is LGHNA and CDR2 is YNFKEQ. CDR3 length: 16 amino acids. Trimming removed 0 bases from V and 3 bases from J, with 15 bases in between. The DNA for the CDR3 is TGTGCCAGCAGCCAAGATTTTGCCAGGGGAGGCTACGAGCAGTACTTC. It is translated as CASSQDFARGGYEQYF.

The gene calls are TRBV4-1 and TRBJ1-3, with D unresolved. With 4 bases removed from V and 0 bases from J, the gap between germline ends came to 7 bases. This CDR3 region has 14 residues. The germline gives CDR1 MGHRA, CDR2 YSYEKL. CDR3 nucleotide sequence: TGCGCCAGCAGCCGGTATGACTCTGGAAACACCATATATTTT. Its protein product is CASSRYDSGNTIYF.

This clone was detected once. The V gene is TRBV2, the J gene TRBJ2-7, with D uncertain. The germline V gene encodes CDR1 SNHLY and CDR2 FYNNEI. Between the trimmed V and J ends, which lost 3 bases and 2 bases, there was a span of 14 bases. The CDR3 is 15 residues long. DNA for the CDR3: TGTGCCAGCAGTGATCTCAGCGCCTTAACCTACGAGCAGTACTTC. Encoded protein: CASSDLSALTYEQYF.

This clone was seen once. The V and J genes are TRBV7-9 and TRBJ1-6; 8 nucleotides line up with TRBD1. The CDR3 is made up of 17 amino acids. Germline V gives CDR1 SEHNR, CDR2 FQNEAQ (reference sequence). V dropped 5 bases and J dropped 5; count of bases not matched to a gene: 11. This CDR3 is CASSPMEETGDNSPLHF. The CDR3 DNA reads as TGTGCCAGCAGCCCAATGGAAGAGACAGGGGATAATTCACCCCTCCACTTT.

The gene calls are TRBV18 and TRBJ2-1; 10 bases are a match to TRBD2. Germline V gives CDR1 KGHSH, CDR2 LQKENI. Losses at the gene ends were 2 bases for V and 6 bases for J; bases not matched to a gene: 7. The CDR3 is 16 residues long. Here the CDR3 reads CASSPGLAGEGNEQFF. CDR3 in DNA: TGTGCCAGCTCACCAGGGCTAGCGGGGGAAGGCAATGAGCAGTTCTTC.

As DNA, the CDR3 is TGTGCCAGCAACGCAGGGGGGAGGTCTGGGGCCAACGTCCTGACTTTC. It yields the protein CASNAGGRSGANVLTF. The V gene is TRBV2, the J gene TRBJ2-6; maybe TRBD1 (7 bases). V dropped 7 bases and J dropped 1 base, with 14 bases sitting between them. Germline assignment: CDR1 SNHLY and CDR2 FYNNEI. This CDR3 contains 16 residues.

V is TRBV3-1 (or the pseudogene TRBV3-2) and J is TRBJ2-1, with 15 bases aligning to TRBD2. CDR3 length: 16 residues. After removal of 4 bases from V and 9 bases from J, the junction contained 7 bases not matched to a gene. Germline V lookup: CDR1 LGHDT, CDR2 YNNKEL (reference sequence). The CDR3 DNA sequence: TGTGCCAGCAGCCGAATCGGACTAGCGGGGGGGAGTGAGCAGTTCTTC. This encodes CASSRIGLAGGSEQFF.

The chain joins TRBV25-1 to TRBJ2-1; no firm D call. The ends were cut back, 0 bases at V and 5 bases at J, with 5 bases in the middle. CDR3 length: 13 residues. The germline V gene encodes CDR1 MGHDK and CDR2 SYGVNS. The chain's CDR3 is CASSEYGHNEQFF. The CDR3 DNA reads as TGTGCCAGCAGTGAATATGGTCACAATGAGCAGTTCTTC.

J is TRBJ2-2 and V is TRBV10-1; TRBD1 aligns across 7 bases. The CDR3 is made up of 16 amino acids. Germline CDR1 reads WNHNN; CDR2 reads SYGVQD (reference sequence). The trim removed 3 bases at V and 1 base at J, leaving 5 bases unmatched. In DNA, the CDR3 is TGCGCCAGCAGTGAATGGCAGGGGGTGAACACCGGGGAGCTGTTTTTT. It is translated as CASSEWQGVNTGELFF.

The rearrangement links TRBV7-9 to TRBJ2-7; a possible D gene is TRBD1 (5 bases). This CDR3 region has 12 residues. Germline values: CDR1 SEHNR, CDR2 FQNEAQ (reference sequence). V lost 4 bases to trimming and J lost 3 bases, with 7 bases between them. CDR3 sequence: CASSYTGYEQYF. DNA of the CDR3: TGTGCCAGCAGCTACACAGGCTACGAGCAGTACTTC.

This clone was picked up a small number of times. This chain uses TRBV2 with TRBJ1-1, with D hard to call. The CDR3 runs 13 residues. The V end was cut by 8 bases, the J end by 3 bases, with 13 bases between. Germline loops: CDR1 SNHLY, CDR2 FYNNEI. DNA of the CDR3: TGTGCCAGCCGGGTCGGCAGTTACACTGAAGCTTTCTTT. Its translation: CASRVGSYTEAFF.

V and J are TRBV5-1 and TRBJ1-1; tentative D call: TRBD1 (5 bases). Trimming took off 3 bases at V and 8 bases at J, with 14 bases between the two ends. The germline CDR1 and CDR2 sequences are SGHRS and YFSETQ. The length of the CDR3 is 13 residues. CDR3 DNA sequence: TGCGCCAGCAGCTCCTTACGGGGCGGGGAAGCTTTCTTT. This gives the protein CASSSLRGGEAFF. The whole variable domain, remainder taken from reference TRBV5-1 and TRBJ1-1, is KAGVTQTPRYLIKTRGQQVTLSCSPISGHRSVSWYQQTPGQGLQFLFEYFSETQRNKGNFPGRFSGRQFSNSRSEMNVSTLELGDSALYLCASSSLRGGEAFFGQGTRLTVV.